This T cell receptor (beta chain) was identified during a study of shared clonotypes between healthy human individuals. In the study overall: Plates per donor: three CD4 naive, three CD4 memory, two CD8 naive, one CD8 memory.

V lost 8 bases and J 8 bases, leaving 15 bases between the germline ends. The CDR3 runs to 13 residues. The V gene's germline CDR1 is MDHEN and CDR2 SYDVKM. This clone was seen a handful of times. Evenly divided among several immunoSEQ plates was the genomic DNA of each subset. Profiling relied on immunoSEQ multiplex PCR, and the TCRdb table lists in-frame clones only, not all of them. The sample holds about 1 million clones, 75% seen once. This chain uses TRBV28 with TRBJ1-4, with a weak D call TRBD1 (6 bases). The source material was memory CD4+ T cells sorted from blood. Sample subset: CD45RA-negative fraction. This sequence originates from a man between 18 and 29 years old in good health. The CDR3 sequence is CASGPVDSEKLFF. The CDR3 DNA reads as TGTGCCAGCGGGCCTGTGGACAGCGAAAAACTGTTTTTT.